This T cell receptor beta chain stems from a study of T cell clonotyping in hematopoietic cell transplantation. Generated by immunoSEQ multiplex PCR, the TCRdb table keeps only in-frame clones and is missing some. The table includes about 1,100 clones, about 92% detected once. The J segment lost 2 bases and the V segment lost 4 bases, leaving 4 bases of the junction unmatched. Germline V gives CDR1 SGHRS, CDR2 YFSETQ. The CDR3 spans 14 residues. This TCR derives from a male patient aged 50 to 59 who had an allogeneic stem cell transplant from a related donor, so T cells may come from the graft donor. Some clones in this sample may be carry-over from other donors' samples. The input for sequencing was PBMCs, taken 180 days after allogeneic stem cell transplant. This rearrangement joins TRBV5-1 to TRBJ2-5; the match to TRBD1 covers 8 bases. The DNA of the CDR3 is TGCGCCAGCAGCCAGAGGGACAGGCAAGAGACCCAGTACTTC. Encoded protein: CASSQRDRQETQYF.